The 16 T cell receptor beta chains below come from one sample, sequenced in a study of response to subunit inactivated influenza vaccine. MiXCR, run by TCRdb on the RT-PCR reads, gives a single entry per CDR3 protein. The sample includes around 200,000 distinct CDR3 sequences, about 9% of them seen just once. The sample consisted of non-naive T cells sorted from PBMCs, taken on the day of vaccination. All receptors derive from a man over 45 who received an inactivated influenza vaccine.

For this clonotype: This could be a read error, since a much larger clone is one nucleotide away. The V gene is TRBV5-1, the J gene TRBJ2-1; TRBD2 aligns across 8 bases. This CDR3 is built from 17 residues. V was pared by 0 bases and J by 0 bases, with 5 bases of the junction left unmatched. Germline lookup yields CDR1 SGHRS and CDR2 YFSETQ. This CDR3 is CASSLGWGLVSYNEQFF. For the CDR3, the DNA is TGCGCCAGCAGCTTGGGGTGGGGACTAGTCTCCTACAATGAGCAGTTCTTC.

This clonotype was seen more than once but under ten times. The V call is TRBV12-3 or TRBV12-4, the J call TRBJ1-6, with TRBD1 identical over 8 bases. The V and J ends lost 4 bases and 6 bases, in that order; junction bases with no gene match: 2. The CDR3 extends over 14 amino acids. The CDR3 is CASSSGQGNSPLHF. CDR3 DNA: TGTGCCAGCAGTTCTGGACAGGGTAATTCACCCCTCCACTTT.

This clonotype was observed a handful of times. The chain recombines TRBV7-2 with TRBJ1-3; a weak D match, TRBD1 (5 bases). V was trimmed by 3 bases and J by 0 bases, leaving 12 bases between them. Germline lookup yields CDR1 SGHTA and CDR2 FQGNSA. The CDR3 loop spans 16 amino acids. Written as DNA, the CDR3 is TGTGCCAGCAGCTTGGGGGGGTTACGCTCTGGAAACACCATATATTTT. It specifies CASSLGGLRSGNTIYF.

In this sample, this clonotype turned up many times. V and J are TRBV7-9 and TRBJ1-1; D remains ambiguous. Germline assignment: CDR1 SEHNR and CDR2 FQNEAQ (reference sequence). V was clipped by 1 base and J by 5 bases, with 2 bases between them. The CDR3 covers 11 residues. The CDR3 protein is CASSLGTEAFF. In DNA form, the CDR3 reads TGTGCCAGCAGCTTAGGGACTGAAGCTTTCTTT.

The chain couples TRBV7-2 to TRBJ2-1, with 8 bases identical to TRBD2. Germline CDR1 reads SGHTA; CDR2 reads FQGNSA. With 0 bases clipped from V and 0 bases from J, the junction kept 1 base outside the gene matches. The CDR3 runs 16 residues. CDR3 sequence (DNA): TGTGCCAGCAGCTTAGCGCTAGCGGGCTCCTACAATGAGCAGTTCTTC. Amino acids: CASSLALAGSYNEQFF.

The chain links TRBV20-1 to TRBJ2-5; 7 nucleotides agree with TRBD1. The germline V gene has CDR1 DFQATT and CDR2 SNEGSKA (reference sequence). The CDR3 length is 14 residues. Trimming at V came to 6 bases and at J to 2 bases, leaving 9 bases not matched to a gene. CDR3 nucleotide sequence: TGCAGTGCCCACCCGGGACAGTTGCAAGAGACCCAGTACTTC. Amino acid sequence: CSAHPGQLQETQYF.

This clonotype was detected many times. This chain uses TRBV14 with TRBJ2-1; a weak D match, TRBD1 (6 bases). The V end lost 1 base, the J end lost 4 bases, and 8 bases lay between the germline ends. The CDR3 has 14 residues. Germline V gene data show CDR1 as SGHDN and CDR2 as FVKESK. CDR3 nucleotides: TGTGCCAGCAGCCAAGGGACAGTATACAATGAGCAGTTCTTC. Translated, it gives CASSQGTVYNEQFF. Filled out from reference TRBV14 and TRBJ2-1, the complete variable domain reads EAGVTQFPSHSVIEKGQTVTLRCDPISGHDNLYWYRRVMGKEIKFLLHFVKESKQDESGMPNNRFLAERTGGTYSTLKVQPAELEDSGVYFCASSQGTVYNEQFFGPGTRLTVL.

This clonotype was seen ten or more times. V gene TRBV28 combines with J gene TRBJ1-1, with 8 bases matching TRBD1. The CDR3 contains 16 residues. CDR1 MDHEN and CDR2 SYDVKM come from the germline V gene. V shed 5 bases and J 5 bases; nucleotides not matched to a gene: 13. In DNA form, the CDR3 reads TGTGCCAGCAGTCCCCATCACCAGGGGGCGCCGACTGAAGCTTTCTTT. Residues: CASSPHHQGAPTEAFF.

The chain couples TRBV6-1 to TRBJ2-5; possibly TRBD1 for D (6 bases). Germline V gene sequence: CDR1 MNHNS, CDR2 SASEGT. V shed 6 bases and J shed 4 bases, with 12 bases lying between them. The CDR3 extends over 13 amino acids. The CDR3 DNA reads TGTGCCAGCAGACGGCCCAGGGGAGAGACCCAGTACTTC. It codes for CASRRPRGETQYF.

The chain carries TRBV7-9 and TRBJ2-7; D assignment may be TRBD1 or TRBD2 (6 bases each). CDR3 size: 14 residues. The V end lost 5 bases, the J end lost 2 bases, and 13 bases lay between the germline ends. Germline CDR1 and CDR2: SEHNR and FQNEAQ (reference sequence). CDR3 coding DNA: TGTGCCAGCAGCCCCGGGGGACATGCCTACGAGCAGTACTTC. It specifies CASSPGGHAYEQYF.

This clonotype was seen many times. The chain is built from TRBV20-1 and TRBJ2-5, with D tentatively TRBD1 or TRBD2 (5 bases each). In germline, CDR1 is DFQATT, CDR2 SNEGSKA (reference sequence). The V end lost 6 bases, the J end lost 5 bases, and 22 bases lay between the germline ends. The CDR3 sequence is 15 residues long. The CDR3 coding sequence is TGCAGTGCCGTTAGGGACGGAGGTACCGCGGAGACCCAGTACTTC. As protein: CSAVRDGGTAETQYF.

This clonotype appeared many times. The chain combines TRBV28 with TRBJ2-1, with TRBD2 matching 7 bases. The CDR3 is 14 amino acids. CDR1 MDHEN and CDR2 SYDVKM come from the germline V gene. V lost 6 bases, J lost 5 bases, and 7 bases stayed unmatched. CDR3 protein: CASRGAGSNNEQFF. CDR3 bases: TGTGCCAGCAGAGGAGCGGGGAGTAACAATGAGCAGTTCTTC. The full variable domain, in which reference TRBV28 and TRBJ2-1 provide the parts outside the CDR3, is DVKVTQSSRYLVKRTGEKVFLECVQDMDHENMFWYRQDPGLGLRLIYFSYDVKMKEKGDIPEGYSVSREKKERFSLILESASTNQTSMYLCASRGAGSNNEQFFGPGTRLTVL.

This clonotype has ten or more counts. The V gene is TRBV5-1, the J gene TRBJ1-5, with TRBD1 as a possible D gene (6 bases). This CDR3 is built from 14 residues. V was cut by 4 bases and J by 4 bases, with 12 bases left in between. The germline CDR1 and CDR2 sequences are SGHRS and YFSETQ. CDR3 amino acids: CASSPDSLNQPQHF. The CDR3 DNA reads TGCGCCAGCAGCCCGGACAGCCTGAATCAGCCCCAGCATTTT. Full variable domain (rest looked up from reference TRBV5-1 and TRBJ1-5): KAGVTQTPRYLIKTRGQQVTLSCSPISGHRSVSWYQQTPGQGLQFLFEYFSETQRNKGNFPGRFSGRQFSNSRSEMNVSTLELGDSALYLCASSPDSLNQPQHFGDGTRLSIL.

In this sample, this clonotype turned up a few times. The chain couples TRBV6-1 to TRBJ2-3; either TRBD1 or TRBD2 may fit D (5 bases each). V was cut by 8 bases and J by 0 bases, with 12 bases left in between. This CDR3 region has 14 residues. Germline lookup yields CDR1 MNHNS and CDR2 SASEGT. The CDR3 DNA follows: TGTGCCAGCGGACCTTGGGGGAGCACAGATACGCAGTATTTT. It translates to CASGPWGSTDTQYF.

The CDR3 region has the DNA TGTGCCAGCAGCTTAATGAGTGGGGGGGCGAGGAATGAGCAGTTCTTC. This encodes CASSLMSGGARNEQFF. The chain uses TRBV7-2 and TRBJ2-1; TRBD2 is a possible D gene (7 bases). From germline, CDR1 is SGHTA and CDR2 FQGNSA. V lost 2 bases and J lost 7, with 18 bases in between. This CDR3 spans 16 amino acids. Complete variable domain (other parts from reference TRBV7-2 and TRBJ2-1): GAGVSQSPSNKVTEKGKDVELRCDPISGHTALYWYRQSLGQGLEFLIYFQGNSAPDKSGLPSDRFSAERTGGSVSTLTIQRTQQEDSAVYLCASSLMSGGARNEQFFGPGTRLTVL.

A few counts support this clonotype. CDR3 loop: CASINEGFHTEAFF. In nucleotides, the CDR3 is TGTGCCAGCATTAACGAGGGATTCCACACTGAAGCTTTCTTT. The J gene is TRBJ1-1, the V gene TRBV12-3 or TRBV12-4; D remains ambiguous. The CDR3 contains 14 residues. V was trimmed by 7 bases and J by 3 bases, leaving 15 bases between them.